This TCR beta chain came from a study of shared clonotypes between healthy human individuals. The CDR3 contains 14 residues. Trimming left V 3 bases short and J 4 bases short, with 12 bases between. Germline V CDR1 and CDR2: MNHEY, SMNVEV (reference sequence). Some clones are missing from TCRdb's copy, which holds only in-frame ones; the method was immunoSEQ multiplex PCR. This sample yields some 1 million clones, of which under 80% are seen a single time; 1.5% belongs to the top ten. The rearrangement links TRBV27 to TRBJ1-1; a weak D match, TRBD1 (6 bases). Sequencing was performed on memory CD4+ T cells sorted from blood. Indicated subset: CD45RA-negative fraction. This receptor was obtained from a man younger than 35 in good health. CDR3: CASSLTGLLTEAFF. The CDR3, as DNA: TGTGCCAGCAGTTTGACAGGATTGCTCACTGAAGCTTTCTTT.